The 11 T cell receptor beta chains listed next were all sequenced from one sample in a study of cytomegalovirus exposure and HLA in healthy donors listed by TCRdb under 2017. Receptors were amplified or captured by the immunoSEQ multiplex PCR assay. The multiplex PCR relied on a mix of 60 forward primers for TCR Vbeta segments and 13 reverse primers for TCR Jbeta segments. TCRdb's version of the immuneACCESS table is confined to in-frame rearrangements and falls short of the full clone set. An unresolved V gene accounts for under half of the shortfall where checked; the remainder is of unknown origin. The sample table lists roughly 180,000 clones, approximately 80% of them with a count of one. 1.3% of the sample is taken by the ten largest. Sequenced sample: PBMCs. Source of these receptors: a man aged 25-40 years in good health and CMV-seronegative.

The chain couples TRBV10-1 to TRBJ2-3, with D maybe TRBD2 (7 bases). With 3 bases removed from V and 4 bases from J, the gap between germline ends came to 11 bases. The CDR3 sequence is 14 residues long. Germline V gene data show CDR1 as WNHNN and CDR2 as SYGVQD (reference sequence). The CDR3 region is CASSEGGASDTQYF. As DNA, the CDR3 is TGCGCCAGCAGTGAAGGGGGGGCCTCAGATACGCAGTATTTT.

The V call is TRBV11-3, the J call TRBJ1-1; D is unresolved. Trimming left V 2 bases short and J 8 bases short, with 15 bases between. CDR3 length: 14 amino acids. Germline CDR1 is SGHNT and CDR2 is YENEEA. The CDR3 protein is CASSLSAGTGEAFF. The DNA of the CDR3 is TGTGCCAGCAGCTTAAGTGCAGGAACTGGAGAAGCTTTCTTT.

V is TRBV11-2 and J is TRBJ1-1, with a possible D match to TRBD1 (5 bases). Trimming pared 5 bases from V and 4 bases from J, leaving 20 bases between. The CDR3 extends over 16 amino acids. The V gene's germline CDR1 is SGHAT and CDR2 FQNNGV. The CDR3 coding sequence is TGTGCCAGCAGCCCCCTAGGAGCGGGGACGGGCACTGAAGCTTTCTTT. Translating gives CASSPLGAGTGTEAFF.

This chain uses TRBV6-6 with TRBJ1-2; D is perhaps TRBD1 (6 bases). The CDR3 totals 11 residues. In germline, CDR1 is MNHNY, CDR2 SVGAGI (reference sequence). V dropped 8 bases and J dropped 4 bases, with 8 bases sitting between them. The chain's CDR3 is CASGQIYGYTF. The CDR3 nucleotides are TGTGCCAGCGGACAGATCTATGGCTACACCTTC.

Here the CDR3 DNA reads TGTGCCAGCAGTGCCTCGTCCGGGACAGGGGGCGGTGGGGCCAAAAACATTCAGTACTTC. This codes for CASSASSGTGGGGAKNIQYF. The chain has TRBV6-1 and TRBJ2-4; TRBD1 matches at 12 bases. The CDR3 sequence is 20 residues long. The trim removed 4 bases at V and 1 base at J, leaving 14 bases unmatched. Germline CDR1 reads MNHNS; CDR2 reads SASEGT.

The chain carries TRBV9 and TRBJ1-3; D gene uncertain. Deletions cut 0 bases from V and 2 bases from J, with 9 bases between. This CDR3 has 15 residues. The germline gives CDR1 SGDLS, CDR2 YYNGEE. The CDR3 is CASSVEEGTGNTIYF. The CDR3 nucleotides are TGTGCCAGCAGCGTAGAAGAGGGCACTGGAAACACCATATATTTT.

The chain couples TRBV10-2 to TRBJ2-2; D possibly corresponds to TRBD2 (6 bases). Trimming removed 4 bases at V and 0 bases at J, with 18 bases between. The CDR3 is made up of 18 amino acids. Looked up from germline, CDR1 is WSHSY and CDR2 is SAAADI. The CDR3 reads CASSGGPRGNANTGELFF. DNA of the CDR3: TGCGCCAGCAGTGGTGGTCCCCGGGGGAACGCGAACACCGGGGAGCTGTTTTTT.

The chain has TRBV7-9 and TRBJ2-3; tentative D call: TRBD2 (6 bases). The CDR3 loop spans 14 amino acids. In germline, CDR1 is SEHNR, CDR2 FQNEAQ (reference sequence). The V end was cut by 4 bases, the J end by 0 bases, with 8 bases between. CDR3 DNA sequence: TGTGCCAGCAGCTCGGGACTTAGCACAGATACGCAGTATTTT. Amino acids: CASSSGLSTDTQYF. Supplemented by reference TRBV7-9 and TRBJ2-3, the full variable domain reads DTGVSQNPRHKITKRGQNVTFRCDPISEHNRLYWYRQTLGQGPEFLTYFQNEAQLEKSRLLSDRFSAERPKGSFSTLEIQRTEQGDSAMYLCASSSGLSTDTQYFGPGTRLTVL.

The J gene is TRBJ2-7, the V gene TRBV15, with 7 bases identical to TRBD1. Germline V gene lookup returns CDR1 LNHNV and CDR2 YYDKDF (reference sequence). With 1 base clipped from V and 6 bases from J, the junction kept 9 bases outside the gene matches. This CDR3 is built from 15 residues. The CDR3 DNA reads TGTGCCACCAGCAGAGTTGGACAGGCCAGGATCGAGCAGTACTTC. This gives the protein CATSRVGQARIEQYF.

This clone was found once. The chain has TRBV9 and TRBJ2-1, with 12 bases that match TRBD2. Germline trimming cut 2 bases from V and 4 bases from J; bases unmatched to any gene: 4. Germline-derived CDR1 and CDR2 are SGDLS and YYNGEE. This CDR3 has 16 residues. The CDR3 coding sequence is TGTGCCAGCAGCGTCGGACTAGCGGGATTGTACAATGAGCAGTTCTTC. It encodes CASSVGLAGLYNEQFF.

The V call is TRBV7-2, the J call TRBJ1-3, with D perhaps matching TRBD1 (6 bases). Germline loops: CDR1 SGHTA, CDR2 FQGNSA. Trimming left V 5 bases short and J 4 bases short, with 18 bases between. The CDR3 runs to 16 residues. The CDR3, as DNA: TGTGCCAGCAGCCGCACGAGCCAGGGGTCAGGAAACACCATATATTTT. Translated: CASSRTSQGSGNTIYF.